The clone carrying this T cell receptor beta chain was counted between two and nine times. What it recognizes is unknown. This may be a read error, as it is one base from a much larger clone. The data originate from a study of blood T cells in healthy people across ages. Study-level points and caveats: Unknown donor CMV status possibly confounded expanded clonotype changes.

The CDR3 spans 15 residues. Together with a sample-barcoded 5' primer, a J-beta primer mix was included in a second PCR lasting roughly 6 to 12 cycles. TCRdb re-analysed the 5' RACE reads in MiXCR, keeping a single row per CDR3 protein. The table includes approximately 680,000 distinct CDR3 sequences, roughly 30% detected once. The sequenced sample consisted of blood. The chain couples TRBV12-3 or TRBV12-4 to TRBJ2-3; 8 positions agree with TRBD1. The sequence came from a woman older than 75 in good health. In DNA form, the CDR3 reads TGTGCCAGCAGTCCCTACAGGGGGAGCACAGATACGGAGTATTTT. Its protein product is CASSPYRGSTDTEYF.